This TCR beta chain is from a study of blood T cell repertoires in COVID-19. In the study overall: Donors in the United States, Italy and Spain gave samples during acute or convalescent COVID-19. Sample material is recorded as cDNA or gDNA derived from T cells, B-cell-depleted T cells, or PBMCs.

One Seattle source followed patients from active infection through their disease course. As processed by the authors: Amplification of reference gene primers was used by the study to estimate nucleated cell counts. Repertoires were generated with immunoSEQ multiplex PCR, while TCRdb's copy carries only in-frame clones and drops some. For V, J and clone size, that table is used; D and trimming come from the DNA. This table holds approximately 210,000 clones, around 81% found once. In its sample, this clone was seen once. This CDR3 spans 15 amino acids. The V end lost 6 bases, the J end lost 4 bases, and 18 bases lay between the germline ends. Germline V gene data show CDR1 as SEHNR and CDR2 as FQNEAQ (reference sequence).

The gene calls are TRBV7-9 and TRBJ1-1; D is uncertain. This clonotype was sampled from a man in his fifties or sixties with COVID-19, enrolled during active disease. Sequenced: peripheral blood. CDR3 sequence (DNA): TGTGCCAGCAGTCTTCAATCCGGGTCGGGCACTGAAGCTTTCTTT. It yields the protein CASSLQSGSGTEAFF.